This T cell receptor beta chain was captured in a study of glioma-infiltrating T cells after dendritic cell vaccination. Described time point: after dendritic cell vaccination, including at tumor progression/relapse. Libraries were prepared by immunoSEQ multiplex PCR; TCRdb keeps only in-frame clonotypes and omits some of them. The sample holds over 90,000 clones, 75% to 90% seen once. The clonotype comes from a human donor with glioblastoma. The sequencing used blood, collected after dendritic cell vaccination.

CDR3 coding DNA: TGTGCCAGCAGCACCAACACAGGGGGCTTATCACCCCTCCACTTT. It codes for CASSTNTGGLSPLHF. The chain carries TRBV11-2 and TRBJ1-6; 9 nucleotides line up with TRBD1. Germline V gene lookup returns CDR1 SGHAT and CDR2 FQNNGV. The CDR3 contains 15 residues. Unmatched junction bases numbered 9, after V lost 5 bases and J lost 10 bases.